A selection of T cell receptor beta chains follows, all from one sample in a study of siplizumab effects on memory and regulatory T cells. Using immunoSEQ multiplex PCR, the repertoire was profiled, and TCRdb retains in-frame clones only, with some absent. The sample records approximately 97,000 clones, around nine tenths being singletons. The sequenced material came from CD4+ T cells sorted from blood. All receptors derive from a human donor in good health. The CDR3 runs from the conserved cysteine through the conserved F or W. The D gene is left open where the match is weak. Rows may omit the clone size; those that give it use once, few, many or a size class.

NA NA TRBJ2-1 TRBV7-2 TGTGCCAGCAGCTTAGAAAGGCGGGGTCAGTTCTTC CASSLERRGQFF
NA NA TRBJ2-7 TRBV10-1 TGCGCCTGCCCCTCCGGGGAGACCTACGAGCAGTACTTC CACPSGETYEQYF
NA NA TRBJ2-7 TRBV11-2 TGTGCCAGCAGCCCCCAGCCCCTCTCCGAGCAGTACTTC CASSPQPLSEQYF
NA NA TRBJ2-1 TRBV4-1 TGCGCCAGCAGCCAAGTTGGGCTAGTGGCCGATGAGCAGTTCTTC CASSQVGLVADEQFF
NA NA TRBJ2-7 TRBV6-1 TGTGCCAGCATGATTTGGGCCGAGCAGTACTTC CASMIWAEQYF
NA NA TRBJ2-7 TRBV7-9 TGTGCCAGCAGCCCGTCGACGCTTCCCTGCGAGCAGTACTTC CASSPSTLPCEQYF
NA NA TRBJ1-1 TRBV7-5 TGTGTCAGAAGCTTAACAGGGGCCACTGAAGCTTTCTTT CVRSLTGATEAFF
NA NA TRBJ1-2 TRBV6-5 TGTGCCAGCAGGTTCGGATTTGGCTACACCTTC CASRFGFGYTF
NA NA TRBJ2-5 TRBV5-6 TGTGCCAGCAGCGAGACACACCAAGAGACCCAGTACTTC CASSETHQETQYF
NA NA TRBJ2-3 TRBV19 TGTGCCAGTAAACTCGGGTCTCTAACCGATACGCAGTATTTT CASKLGSLTDTQYF
once NA TRBJ2-1 TRBV2 TGTGCCAGCGGGCAGTTAGGATCCTACAATGAGCAGTTCTTC CASGQLGSYNEQFF
NA TRBD1 TRBJ1-1 TRBV7-9 TGTGCCAGCAGCCCCGGGGGGACAGAGAACACTGAAGCTTTCTTT CASSPGGTENTEAFF
NA NA TRBJ1-4 TRBV21-1 TGTGCCAGCAGCCCGGGTGTTCGGAGATCAACTAATGAAAAACTGTTTTTT CASSPGVRRSTNEKLFF
NA TRBD1 TRBJ1-4 TRBV28 TGTGCCAGCAGTGACGCAGGGGGAGGTGAAAAACTGTTTTTT CASSDAGGGEKLFF
NA NA TRBJ2-2 TRBV11-3 TGTGCCAGCAGCTCCTCTACCGGGGAGCTGTTTTTT CASSSSTGELFF
NA NA TRBJ1-1 TRBV5-4 TGTGCCAGCAGCTTGGTGGGTGGGGAAGCTTTCTTT CASSLVGGEAFF
NA NA TRBJ2-7 TRBV27 TGTGCCAGCAGGGGATGGGGGTCGACCTACGAGCAGTACTTC CASRGWGSTYEQYF
NA NA TRBJ2-5 TRBV5-1 TGCGCCAGCAGCTTGGGGGATTCACAAGAGACCCAGTACTTC CASSLGDSQETQYF
NA TRBD1 TRBJ2-3 TRBV5-1 TGCGCCAGCAGGAGGGACAGAGATACGCAGTATTTT CASRRDRDTQYF
NA TRBD1 TRBJ1-5 TRBV7-6 TGTGCCAGCAGCTCTGGGGACAGTCGCAATCAGCCCCAGCATTTT CASSSGDSRNQPQHF
NA TRBD2 TRBJ2-1 TRBV11-3 TGTGCCAGCAGCTTAGTCGGCGGGACTAGCGGTCTCTCGGAGCAGTTCTTC CASSLVGGTSGLSEQFF
NA TRBD2 TRBJ2-3 TRBV27 TGTGCCAGCAGTTTGTACCCTCCTCCAGCGGGAGTTCTTGTATTGGATACGCAGTATTTT CASSLYPPPAGVLVLDTQYF
few TRBD1 TRBJ2-2 TRBV10-3 TGTGCCATTCACTCAGGGGGCGCGGTTTCCACCGGGGAGCTGTTTTTT CAIHSGGAVSTGELFF
few NA TRBJ1-1 TRBV5-1 TGCGCCACCAGCGGGTCGAACACTGAAGCTTTCTTT CATSGSNTEAFF
NA NA TRBJ1-4 TRBV30 TGTGCCTGGAGTCGCTTGGCCCAAGAAAAACTGTTTTTT CAWSRLAQEKLFF
NA NA TRBJ1-2 TRBV19 TGTGCCAGTAGCCAAGAGTCAGGAGGGAGCTACTATGGCTACACCTTC CASSQESGGSYYGYTF
NA NA TRBJ1-1 TRBV2 TGTGCCAGCGCCCCGGACAGGAACACTGAAGCTTTCTTT CASAPDRNTEAFF
NA NA TRBJ2-4 TRBV30 TGTGCCTGGAGTGTACGGAGGGTAGCCAAAAACATTCAGTACTTC CAWSVRRVAKNIQYF
NA NA TRBJ2-5 TRBV4-2 TGTGCCAGCAGCCAAGAGGGGGACGGAAGGAAGACCCAGTACTTC CASSQEGDGRKTQYF
NA TRBD1 TRBJ2-7 TRBV6-5 TGTGCCAGCAAAACAGGGGGCTTAGGCGCTGAGCAGTACTTC CASKTGGLGAEQYF
NA NA TRBJ2-4 TRBV12-2 TGTGCAAGTCATTTATCTCCGGGAGAAAACATTCAGTACTTC CASHLSPGENIQYF